These 18 T cell receptor beta chains share one sample of origin, sequenced in a study of blood T cell repertoires in COVID-19. Some clones are missing from TCRdb's copy, which holds only in-frame ones; the method was immunoSEQ multiplex PCR. The sample includes about 68,000 clones, approximately 88% of them seen just once. Sequenced: peripheral blood. Receptors were obtained from a human donor in a cohort sampled during active COVID-19.

This clone was counted a single time. This chain joins TRBV24-1 and TRBJ2-3; D gene ambiguous. The CDR3 consists of 14 residues. Trimming took 9 bases from V and 2 from J, leaving 14 bases between them. Germline values: CDR1 KGHDR, CDR2 SFDVKD. CDR3 amino acids: CATGRATPTDTQYF. CDR3 nucleotide sequence: TGTGCCACCGGAAGAGCGACCCCCACAGATACGCAGTATTTT.

This clone has only a few counts. CDR3 in amino acids: CASKERAKNIQYF. CDR3 DNA sequence: TGTGCCAGCAAGGAGAGAGCCAAAAACATTCAGTACTTC. This chain connects TRBV28 to TRBJ2-4; D gene unclear. This CDR3 is 13 amino acids long. V was cut by 7 bases and J by 0 bases, with 7 bases left in between. CDR1 is MDHEN, CDR2 SYDVKM, per germline. Looking up the rest from reference TRBV28 and TRBJ2-4 gives the full variable domain: DVKVTQSSRYLVKRTGEKVFLECVQDMDHENMFWYRQDPGLGLRLIYFSYDVKMKEKGDIPEGYSVSREKKERFSLILESASTNQTSMYLCASKERAKNIQYFGAGTRLSVL.

This clone has just a few counts. The chain combines TRBV5-1 with TRBJ2-2; 8 bases agree with TRBD1. The CDR3 contains 16 residues. Per germline, CDR1 SGHRS and CDR2 YFSETQ. Germline trimming cut 4 bases from V and 12 bases from J; bases unmatched to any gene: 17. The CDR3 DNA follows: TGCGCCAGCAGCCTCGGACAGGGTATAACACCGGGGCAGCTGTTTTTT. Translation: CASSLGQGITPGQLFF.

The V gene is TRBV3-1 (or the pseudogene TRBV3-2), the J gene TRBJ2-7; a weak D match, TRBD2 (6 bases). From germline, CDR1 is LGHDT and CDR2 YNNKEL (reference sequence). The germline V and J ends were trimmed by 4 bases and 4 bases, with 26 bases remaining between them. The CDR3 consists of 18 residues. CDR3 loop: CASSPLGRGGEVGYEQYF. The CDR3, as DNA: TGTGCCAGCAGCCCCCTGGGACGAGGCGGGGAAGTCGGATACGAGCAGTACTTC.

This chain uses TRBV6-2 or TRBV6-3 with TRBJ1-4; D call uncertain. In germline, CDR1 is MNHEY, CDR2 SVGEGT. V was trimmed by 5 bases and J by 7 bases, leaving 17 bases between them. The length of the CDR3 is 15 residues. The CDR3 DNA follows: TGTGCCAGCAGTCCCAAGCCGAGCGCCCGTGAAAAACTGTTTTTT. This sequence encodes CASSPKPSAREKLFF.

V usage is TRBV6-6 and J usage is TRBJ2-1; TRBD1 matches at 7 bases. Trimming took 0 bases from V and 5 from J; bases not matched to a gene: 7. The CDR3 covers 16 residues. Germline-derived CDR1 and CDR2 are MNHNY and SVGAGI (reference sequence). CDR3 sequence: CASSYSRGGGHNEQFF. CDR3 in DNA: TGTGCCAGCAGTTACTCGAGAGGGGGCGGCCACAATGAGCAGTTCTTC.

The chain has TRBV7-8 and TRBJ1-5; TRBD1 agrees at 9 bases. The CDR3 runs to 15 residues. Trimming removed 5 bases from V and 7 bases from J; junction bases left unmatched: 9. Germline loops: CDR1 SGHVS, CDR2 FQNEAQ. CDR3: CASSQDRGAEQPQHF. CDR3 coding DNA: TGTGCCAGCAGCCAGGACAGGGGCGCTGAACAGCCCCAGCATTTT.

This clone was counted once. The V gene is TRBV2, the J gene TRBJ2-5; D might be TRBD2 (6 bases). The V end was cut by 1 base, the J end by 1 base, with 16 bases between. The CDR3 contains 17 residues. Germline loops: CDR1 SNHLY, CDR2 FYNNEI. The CDR3 nucleotides read TGTGCCAGCAGTGAAGACCCCGGGACTCTACTCCAAGAGACCCAGTACTTC. It yields the protein CASSEDPGTLLQETQYF.

This clone was recorded only once. V gene TRBV10-3 combines with J gene TRBJ2-7; 7 positions match TRBD2. Unmatched junction bases numbered 2, after V lost 6 bases and J lost 3 bases. CDR3 length equals 12 residues. The V gene's germline CDR1 is ENHRY and CDR2 SYGVKD. The DNA of the CDR3 is TGTGCCATCAGCTGGGAGGGCTACGAGCAGTACTTC. It yields the protein CAISWEGYEQYF.

The rearrangement links TRBV11-3 to TRBJ2-7; 11 bases line up with TRBD1. The germline V gene encodes CDR1 SGHNT and CDR2 YENEEA. The junction had 7 bases not matched to a gene; V was cut back by 3 bases and J by 3 bases. The CDR3 is made up of 16 amino acids. This CDR3 is CASSLGEGTGGYEQYF. In DNA, the CDR3 is TGTGCCAGCAGCTTGGGAGAAGGGACAGGGGGCTACGAGCAGTACTTC.

The V call is TRBV4-1, the J call TRBJ2-6; 9 nucleotides agree with TRBD1. V dropped 5 bases and J dropped 0; count of bases not matched to a gene: 2. The V gene's germline CDR1 is MGHRA and CDR2 YSYEKL. The CDR3 loop spans 16 amino acids. The CDR3 region has the DNA TGCGCCAGCAGCACGGACAGGGGCTCTGGGGCCAACGTCCTGACTTTC. Residues: CASSTDRGSGANVLTF.

This chain connects TRBV25-1 to TRBJ2-3; TRBD1 matches 8 bases. With V trimmed by 4 bases and J by 2 bases, 2 bases remained unmatched. CDR1 is MGHDK and CDR2 is SYGVNS in the germline V gene. This CDR3 contains 14 residues. The CDR3 reads CASSGTGSTDTQYF. CDR3 bases: TGTGCCAGCAGTGGGACAGGGTCCACAGATACGCAGTATTTT. The variable domain in full, with the rest retrieved from reference TRBV25-1 and TRBJ2-3, is EADIYQTPRYLVIGTGKKITLECSQTMGHDKMYWYQQDPGMELHLIHYSYGVNSTEKGDLSSESTVSRIRTEHFPLTLESARPSHTSQYLCASSGTGSTDTQYFGPGTRLTVL.

This rearrangement joins TRBV4-1 to TRBJ1-5, with D hard to call. The CDR3 has 18 residues. From germline, CDR1 is MGHRA and CDR2 YSYEKL. Between the trimmed V and J ends, which lost 1 base and 2 bases, there was a span of 18 bases. CDR3 DNA sequence: TGCGCCAGCAGCCAAGTGGGGAGGGTGGGGAAGGGCAATCAGCCCCAGCATTTT. It specifies CASSQVGRVGKGNQPQHF.

The rearrangement joins TRBV5-1 to TRBJ2-2; 11 positions match TRBD2. The V and J ends lost 5 bases and 0 bases, in that order; junction bases with no gene match: 6. CDR3 size: 17 residues. The germline V gene encodes CDR1 SGHRS and CDR2 YFSETQ. In nucleotides, the CDR3 is TGCGCCAGCAGAGCACTAGCGGGGGCGACGAACACCGGGGAGCTGTTTTTT. The encoded protein is CASRALAGATNTGELFF.

The rearrangement links TRBV28 to TRBJ2-7; 7 nucleotides match TRBD1. This CDR3 is 15 amino acids long. J was trimmed by 3 bases and V by 6 bases; bases with no gene match: 11. Germline V gene lookup returns CDR1 MDHEN and CDR2 SYDVKM. CDR3 bases: TGTGCCAGCAGCCGAACAGGGGTTTCCAACTACGAGCAGTACTTC. Protein: CASSRTGVSNYEQYF. Based on the CDR3 plus reference TRBV28 and TRBJ2-7, the full variable domain is DVKVTQSSRYLVKRTGEKVFLECVQDMDHENMFWYRQDPGLGLRLIYFSYDVKMKEKGDIPEGYSVSREKKERFSLILESASTNQTSMYLCASSRTGVSNYEQYFGPGTRLTVT.

The chain has TRBV6-5 and TRBJ1-4; 8 bases fit TRBD1. V lost 0 bases, J lost 8 bases, and 8 bases stayed unmatched. The V gene's germline CDR1 is MNHEY and CDR2 SVGAGI. The CDR3 has 16 amino acids. The DNA for the CDR3 is TGTGCCAGCAGTTACTCCCCAACCCCAGGGGGCGAAAAACTGTTTTTT. Amino acids: CASSYSPTPGGEKLFF.

The chain is built from TRBV18 and TRBJ1-3, with 8 bases that match TRBD1. Germline V lookup: CDR1 KGHSH, CDR2 LQKENI. The CDR3 is made up of 15 amino acids. The trim removed 3 bases at V and 0 bases at J, leaving 1 base unmatched. The CDR3 DNA reads as TGTGCCAGCTCACCGGACAGGGACTCTGGAAACACCATATATTTT. Amino acid sequence: CASSPDRDSGNTIYF.

V is TRBV6-5 and J is TRBJ2-3, with 9 bases fitting TRBD2. CDR1 and CDR2 from the germline V gene are MNHEY and SVGAGI. CDR3 length: 14 amino acids. Trimming cost V 5 bases and J 2 bases; bases outside gene matches: 2. DNA of the CDR3: TGTGCCAGCAGTCGACTAGCGGCCACAGATACGCAGTATTTT. This translates into CASSRLAATDTQYF.